The following is a T cell receptor (beta chain) sequence with its context. Germline lookup yields CDR1 MGHRA and CDR2 YSYEKL. V lost 4 bases, J lost 4 bases, and 15 bases lay in between. This CDR3 is built from 15 residues. The sample belongs to a study of T cells after yellow fever vaccination. TCRdb reprocessed the 5' RACE reads via MiXCR and lists one record per CDR3 protein. Here the sample spans about 300,000 distinct CDR3 sequences, about 6.6% being singletons. The source material was PBMCs, sampled 35 to 50 days after the first yellow fever vaccination. The chain links TRBV4-1 to TRBJ2-3; D possibly matches TRBD1 or TRBD2 (7 bases each). This receptor was obtained from a man between 18 and 35 years old who received the YFV17D yellow fever vaccine. The CDR3 DNA follows: TGCGCCAGCAGCCCCCAGGGGGGGCGATCAGATACGCAGTATTTT. It yields the protein CASSPQGGRSDTQYF.